What follows describes a single TCR beta chain. Clones were sequenced by immunoSEQ multiplex PCR, and TCRdb holds only the in-frame ones, with some missing. The sample includes about 120,000 clones, 75% to 90% of them seen just once. The data are from a study of OX40 agonist ivuxolimab in advanced cancers. CDR1 LNHDA and CDR2 SQIVND come from the germline V gene (reference sequence). V lost 3 bases and J lost 13, with 19 bases in between. The CDR3 has 14 amino acids. The chain has TRBV19 and TRBJ2-1; D may be TRBD1 (5 bases). The sample here was CD4+ or CD8+ T cells sorted from blood, taken in a trial of the OX40 agonist ivuxolimab. This sequence was found in an adult with an advanced solid tumor such as melanoma, head and neck, liver or kidney cancer. CDR3 coding DNA: TGTGCCAGTAGTATTAAGGGGCTTATAGTGGAACAGTTCTTC. The encoded protein is CASSIKGLIVEQFF.